This record looks at one TCR beta chain sequence and its context. Its antigen specificity is not known. It has no much larger one-base neighbor in the sample; base qualities were not kept. The data are from a study of brain T cells in children with intractable seizures (dated by TCRdb to 2020 to 2022). Describing the broader study: A NanoString immunology panel was first used to screen resected brain tissue from roughly 56 pediatric epilepsy surgery cases for immune gene transcripts. Among the approximately twelve selected surgery cases, eight also had pre-surgery blood sequenced, leaving four with brain tissue only. Findings and caveats that apply to the study as a whole: Sequencing depth differed between pre- and post-surgery blood, so clones missing from the pre-surgery sample may reflect undersampling. The patients' HCMV serostatus was not known, and viral specificity was inferred solely from CDR3 sequence similarity.

The immunoSEQ assay was applied to genomic DNA to generate the TCR beta chain sequences. The authors' analysis ran thus. CDR3 sequences that did not begin with the conserved framework cysteine at position 104 were removed manually. To get clonality, the normalized Shannon's Diversity Index was subtracted from one, giving values from 0 (maximal diversity) to 1 (oligoclonal). Differences in the frequency of the same CDR3 between samples, such as brain versus blood, were assessed with chi-squared comparison-of-proportions tests. Public clonotypes were identified by searching immuneACCESS, and similarity to known antiviral clonotypes was assessed with the VDJdb browser. Drawn from immuneACCESS, this table holds only the in-frame rearrangements with V and J called that TCRdb kept. Clones are partly lost; checked studies trace under half to an unresolved V gene and leave the rest unexplained. V, J and clone size derive from that table, while D and trimming were established from the DNA sequence. The sample has about 350,000 clones on record, approximately 93% of them singletons. The top ten clonotypes cover 5.7% of the sample.

The label giving this sample's time point can be read as: blood from clinic visit 5 months post-surgery; TSC patient then seizure free. Surgery cases with the highest brain T cell transcript signatures were selected for TCR beta chain sequencing of brain tissue and, where available, blood. Before surgery, the patients had been given at least one anti-epileptic drug. TCR-sequenced patients were children with drug-resistant epilepsy due to tuberous sclerosis complex, focal cortical dysplasia, Rasmussen encephalitis or hemimegalencephaly. Bulk genomic DNA was isolated from unsorted brain tissue and whole blood using the Monarch genomic DNA purification kit. The receptor was isolated from a boy younger than two with tuberous sclerosis and intractable seizures. The source material was peripheral blood, sampled roughly 5 months after surgery.

The DNA is as follows: TGTGCCAGCAGCCAGACGGGACGGTCCTATGGCTACACCTTC. Translation gives CASSQTGRSYGYTF. The V and J genes are TRBV14 and TRBJ1-2; a weak D assignment points to TRBD1 (5 bases agree). V loses 3 bases of germline sequence and J loses 4 bases, and the interval between the two ends is 12 bases. The germline V gene supplies CDR1 SGHDN and CDR2 FVKESK. The CDR3 has 14 amino acids, counting the end cysteine and phenylalanine. The sequence is cut down to CDR3 DNA, 42 bases in frame from base 1. With the portions outside the CDR3 filled from the reference TRBV14 and TRBJ1-2 genes, the complete variable region becomes EAGVTQFPSHSVIEKGQTVTLRCDPISGHDNLYWYRRVMGKEIKFLLHFVKESKQDESGMPNNRFLAERTGGTYSTLKVQPAELEDSGVYFCASSQTGRSYGYTFGSGTRLTVV.